Following are 30 T cell receptor beta chains from one sample sequenced in a study of T cells in Graves' hyperthyroidism and ophthalmopathy. TCR beta CDR3 regions were amplified from RNA. TCR CDR3 regions were first amplified by RT-PCR with HTBI primers. TCRdb reanalysed the multiplex PCR reads using MiXCR and keeps one entry per CDR3 protein. The sample shows 380,000 or so distinct CDR3 sequences, roughly 14% of them seen only once. Specimen: blood. These receptors were collected from a man in his thirties or forties with Graves' hyperthyroidism that later progressed to Graves' ophthalmopathy.

This clonotype was seen many times. V gene TRBV28 combines with J gene TRBJ1-2; TRBD1 aligns across 7 bases. Losses at the gene ends were 6 bases for V and 5 bases for J; bases not matched to a gene: 6. Germline V gene data show CDR1 as MDHEN and CDR2 as SYDVKM. The CDR3 loop spans 13 amino acids. For the CDR3, the DNA is TGTGCCAGCAGACCGACAGGGTCATATGGCTACACCTTC. Protein sequence: CASRPTGSYGYTF.

V is TRBV19 and J is TRBJ1-1; no reliable D call. Germline CDR1 reads LNHDA; CDR2 reads SQIVND (reference sequence). V was shortened by 3 bases and J by 3 bases, with 11 bases between the two germline ends. CDR3 length: 14 residues. In nucleotides, the CDR3 is TGTGCCAGTAGTATTTCTGACGTCTACACTGAAGCTTTCTTT. Translating gives CASSISDVYTEAFF.

CDR3 sequence (DNA): TGTGCCAGCAGAGCGGCGGACACTGAAGCTTTCTTT. This sequence encodes CASRAADTEAFF. This rearrangement joins TRBV7-9 to TRBJ1-1, with D uncertain. CDR3 length equals 12 residues. Germline V CDR1 and CDR2: SEHNR, FQNEAQ (reference sequence). V was pared by 6 bases and J by 3 bases, with 8 bases between.

This chain joins TRBV4-1 and TRBJ1-3; D remains ambiguous. The V and J ends lost 0 bases and 0 bases respectively, with 12 bases between them. This CDR3 region has 17 residues. Germline V lookup: CDR1 MGHRA, CDR2 YSYEKL. The CDR3 spells CASSQDVQRFSGNTIYF. The CDR3 DNA is TGCGCCAGCAGCCAAGATGTGCAGAGATTCTCTGGAAACACCATATATTTT.

The chain joins TRBV7-9 to TRBJ2-3; 7 bases agree with TRBD1. The V gene end was trimmed by 5 bases and the J gene end by 6 bases; junction bases not matched to a gene: 5. Germline V gene sequence: CDR1 SEHNR, CDR2 FQNEAQ (reference sequence). This CDR3 is 13 amino acids long. The CDR3 loop reads CASSRGQPDTQYF. CDR3 DNA sequence: TGTGCCAGCAGCCGGGGACAGCCGGATACGCAGTATTTT.

The chain uses TRBV30 and TRBJ1-1; no clear D gene. Germline lookup yields CDR1 GTSNPN and CDR2 SVGIG (reference sequence). The V and J ends lost 0 bases and 4 bases respectively, with 9 bases between them. The CDR3 loop spans 13 amino acids. The DNA for the CDR3 is TGTGCCTGGAGTGTACATGGGCTCACTGAAGCTTTCTTT. This translates into CAWSVHGLTEAFF.

V is TRBV12-5 and J is TRBJ1-4; no definite D call. V dropped 6 bases and J dropped 7 bases, with 15 bases sitting between them. The germline V gene encodes CDR1 LGHNT and CDR2 FRNRAP. The CDR3 has 14 amino acids. The CDR3 region is CASGRISEVEKLFF. CDR3 bases: TGTGCTAGTGGCCGTATTTCGGAAGTTGAAAAACTGTTTTTT.

In its sample, this clonotype was seen once. The chain combines TRBV27 with TRBJ2-3; D call uncertain. Trimming cost V 2 bases and J 0 bases, with 12 bases left between them. Per the germline V gene, CDR1 is MNHEY and CDR2 is SMNVEV (reference sequence). The CDR3 sequence is 16 residues long. This CDR3 reads CASSLTRWGSTDTQYF. The DNA of the CDR3 is TGTGCCAGCAGTTTAACCCGTTGGGGAAGCACAGATACGCAGTATTTT.

This clonotype was counted at least ten times. The chain recombines TRBV28 with TRBJ1-5; D ambiguous. CDR3 length: 11 amino acids. From germline, CDR1 is MDHEN and CDR2 SYDVKM. The V and J ends lost 7 bases and 9 bases respectively, with 10 bases between them. This CDR3 reads CASTSLWPQHF. The CDR3 bases are TGTGCCAGCACCTCGCTATGGCCCCAGCATTTT.

The chain couples TRBV7-6 to TRBJ2-4; 10 bases are shared with TRBD2. Per germline, CDR1 SGHVS and CDR2 FNYEAQ. Trimming took 5 bases from V and 3 from J; bases not matched to a gene: 7. This CDR3 has 16 residues. CDR3 loop: CASSPERGGSKNIQYF. CDR3 sequence (DNA): TGTGCCAGCAGCCCCGAGCGGGGGGGCAGCAAAAACATTCAGTACTTC. The variable domain in full, with the rest retrieved from reference TRBV7-6 and TRBJ2-4, is GAGVSQSPRYKVTKRGQDVALRCDPISGHVSLYWYRQALGQGPEFLTYFNYEAQQDKSGLPNDRFSAERPEGSISTLTIQRTEQRDSAMYRCASSPERGGSKNIQYFGAGTRLSVL.

This clonotype was counted at least ten times. The chain recombines TRBV28 with TRBJ1-1, with 11 bases matching TRBD1. After removal of 4 bases from V and 0 bases from J, the junction contained 1 base not matched to a gene. Germline CDR1 is MDHEN and CDR2 is SYDVKM. This CDR3 has 15 amino acids. The chain's CDR3 is CASSWGQGVNTEAFF. The DNA of the CDR3 is TGTGCCAGCAGTTGGGGACAGGGGGTGAACACTGAAGCTTTCTTT.

This clonotype was counted many times. V gene TRBV3-1 combines with J gene TRBJ1-1; the match to TRBD1 covers 9 bases. This CDR3 is built from 14 residues. V shed 3 bases and J 3 bases; nucleotides not matched to a gene: 2. CDR1 and CDR2 from the germline V gene are LGHDT and YNNKEL (reference sequence). The CDR3 DNA reads as TGTGCCAGCAGCCACCGGACAGGGGACACTGAAGCTTTCTTT. Protein: CASSHRTGDTEAFF. The variable domain in full, completed from reference TRBV3-1 and TRBJ1-1, reads DTAVSQTPKYLVTQMGNDKSIKCEQNLGHDTMYWYKQDSKKFLKIMFSYNNKELIINETVPNRFSPKSPDKAHLNLHINSLELGDSAVYFCASSHRTGDTEAFFGQGTRLTVV.

This clonotype has a handful of counts. The V call is TRBV30, the J call TRBJ1-5; perhaps TRBD1 as D (5 bases). Trimming removed 5 bases at V and 6 bases at J, with 26 bases between. The germline V gene has CDR1 GTSNPN and CDR2 SVGIG (reference sequence). This CDR3 region has 17 residues. The CDR3 nucleotides read TGTGCCTGGCCCGCTTGGAGGGCGGGGGGGGGTGGTCAGCCCCAGCATTTT. Its translation is CAWPAWRAGGGGQPQHF.

The chain joins TRBV6-6 to TRBJ1-2; no firm D call. The V gene's germline CDR1 is MNHNY and CDR2 SVGAGI (reference sequence). This CDR3 has 14 amino acids. V lost 0 bases and J 9 bases, leaving 14 bases between the germline ends. This CDR3 reads CASSYSVTGRSYTF. Written as DNA, the CDR3 is TGTGCCAGCAGTTACTCGGTGACCGGGAGGAGCTACACCTTC.

This clonotype was found many times. The rearrangement links TRBV20-1 to TRBJ1-5; tentatively, D is TRBD1 (5 bases). Germline V gene lookup returns CDR1 DFQATT and CDR2 SNEGSKA (reference sequence). Trimming stripped 3 bases from V and 3 bases from J, with 12 bases between. This CDR3 spans 14 amino acids. CDR3 sequence (DNA): TGCAGTGCTAGTGGGGCAGGTAACAATCAGCCCCAGCATTTT. Translating gives CSASGAGNNQPQHF.

The sample holds a few counts of this clonotype. This sequence joins TRBV29-1 and TRBJ2-7; 10 nucleotides match TRBD1. Germline V gives CDR1 SQVTM, CDR2 ANQGSEA. The CDR3 extends over 13 amino acids. Unmatched junction bases numbered 5, after V lost 6 bases and J lost 3 bases. Here the CDR3 reads CSVRGQGFYEQYF. Written as DNA, the CDR3 is TGCAGCGTACGGGGACAGGGGTTCTACGAGCAGTACTTC.

This clonotype was detected a few times. The rearrangement uses TRBV20-1 and TRBJ1-5, with 8 bases matching TRBD1. The CDR3 sequence is 12 residues long. V gave up 5 bases and J gave up 9 bases; unmatched junction bases: 6. CDR1 and CDR2 from the germline V gene are DFQATT and SNEGSKA (reference sequence). The CDR3 region is CSAGTGLWPQHF. The CDR3 coding sequence is TGCAGTGCTGGGACAGGCCTTTGGCCCCAGCATTTT.

The chain couples TRBV6-1 to TRBJ1-3; 8 nucleotides line up with TRBD1. Germline CDR1 is MNHNS and CDR2 is SASEGT. Germline trimming cut 8 bases from V and 2 bases from J; bases unmatched to any gene: 2. This CDR3 has 13 residues. CDR3 loop: CASLTGAGNTIYF. For the CDR3, the DNA is TGTGCCAGCCTGACAGGGGCTGGAAACACCATATATTTT.

This clonotype came up a few times. The rearrangement uses TRBV30 and TRBJ1-2; TRBD1 matches 7 bases. Trimming cost V 0 bases and J 4 bases; bases outside gene matches: 5. CDR3 length equals 14 residues. Germline lookup yields CDR1 GTSNPN and CDR2 SVGIG (reference sequence). The CDR3 DNA follows: TGTGCCTGGAGTGTATTGGGACAGAGCTATGGCTACACCTTC. This gives the protein CAWSVLGQSYGYTF. Full variable domain (remainder filled in from reference TRBV30 and TRBJ1-2): SQTIHQWPATLVQPVGSPLSLECTVEGTSNPNLYWYRQAAGRGLQLLFYSVGIGQISSEVPQNLSASRPQDRQFILSSKKLLLSDSGFYLCAWSVLGQSYGYTFGSGTRLTVV.

Regarding this clonotype: This likely comes from a read error, as the CDR3 has no conserved phenylalanine or tryptophan at its end. V gene TRBV20-1 combines with J gene TRBJ1-5; 10 bases match TRBD1. This CDR3 contains 15 residues. Germline lookup yields CDR1 DFQATT and CDR2 SNEGSKA (reference sequence). V was clipped by 5 bases and J by 1 base; unmatched bases: 5. Written as DNA, the CDR3 is TGCAGTGCTTGGACAGGGGGTATCAGCAATCAGCCCCAGCATCTT. This gives the protein CSAWTGGISNQPQHL.

This clonotype has at least ten counts. The V and J genes are TRBV6-6 and TRBJ1-2; 8 bases line up with TRBD1. Germline V gene sequence: CDR1 MNHNY, CDR2 SVGAGI (reference sequence). Trimming took 0 bases from V and 3 from J; bases not matched to a gene: 0. This CDR3 contains 14 residues. CDR3 in DNA: TGTGCCAGCAGTTACTCGACAGGGGACTATGGCTACACCTTC. Its translation is CASSYSTGDYGYTF.

This clonotype has a handful of counts. In DNA, the CDR3 is TGTGCCAGCAGCGCCTCACAGGGGGCACGGGTGAACACTGAAGCTTTCTTT. This encodes CASSASQGARVNTEAFF. This chain connects TRBV6-1 to TRBJ1-1; 9 nucleotides agree with TRBD1. The germline CDR1 and CDR2 sequences are MNHNS and SASEGT. V gave up 6 bases and J gave up 0 bases; unmatched junction bases: 11. The CDR3 consists of 17 residues.

There are many counts of this clonotype. This rearrangement joins TRBV12-3 or TRBV12-4 to TRBJ1-4; D ambiguous. V shed 6 bases and J shed 1 base, with 12 bases lying between them. There are 15 residues in the CDR3. The CDR3 region has the DNA TGTGCCAGCAGCCCCATGAAAGGAACTAATGAAAAACTGTTTTTT. This gives the protein CASSPMKGTNEKLFF.

At least ten counts were recorded for this clonotype. The chain links TRBV5-1 to TRBJ2-3; no reliable D call. Deletions cut 0 bases from V and 4 bases from J, with 3 bases between. Germline lookup yields CDR1 SGHRS and CDR2 YFSETQ. The CDR3 contains 12 residues. The CDR3 reads CASSLDPDTQYF. In nucleotides, the CDR3 is TGCGCCAGCAGCTTGGATCCAGATACGCAGTATTTT.

V and J are TRBV4-1 and TRBJ1-5; 7 positions match TRBD1. Germline V gene lookup returns CDR1 MGHRA and CDR2 YSYEKL. The trim removed 2 bases at V and 1 base at J, leaving 8 bases unmatched. The CDR3 runs 17 residues. The CDR3 loop reads CASSQRGPDVSNQPQHF. The CDR3 bases are TGCGCCAGCAGCCAAAGGGGGCCGGATGTGAGCAATCAGCCCCAGCATTTT.

This clonotype was seen repeatedly, ten times or more. The V gene is TRBV6-2 or TRBV6-3, the J gene TRBJ1-1, with 8 positions matching TRBD1. The length of the CDR3 is 13 residues. The V and J ends lost 6 bases and 5 bases, in that order; junction bases with no gene match: 5. Germline loops: CDR1 MNHEY, CDR2 SVGEGT. The CDR3 nucleotides read TGTGCCAGCAGCGGACAGGGCCAGACTGAAGCTTTCTTT. Translating gives CASSGQGQTEAFF.

This clonotype was recorded at least ten times. This chain links TRBV28 with TRBJ1-5, with TRBD1 matching 8 bases. Germline lookup yields CDR1 MDHEN and CDR2 SYDVKM. The CDR3 contains 17 residues. The trim removed 2 bases at V and 1 base at J, leaving 7 bases unmatched. The CDR3 DNA follows: TGTGCCAGCAGTTTAGGGACAGGAGGGATCAGCAATCAGCCCCAGCATTTT. This gives the protein CASSLGTGGISNQPQHF.

Ten or more counts support this clonotype. The V and J genes are TRBV18 and TRBJ1-1; no firm D call. V dropped 1 base and J dropped 2 bases, with 11 bases sitting between them. The CDR3 sequence is 15 residues long. Germline CDR1 is KGHSH and CDR2 is LQKENI. The CDR3 sequence: CASSPLQYSNTEAFF. As DNA, the CDR3 is TGTGCCAGCTCACCACTTCAGTACAGCAACACTGAAGCTTTCTTT.

This clonotype was counted a few times. V is TRBV19 and J is TRBJ1-5; D remains ambiguous. The length of the CDR3 is 13 residues. Germline V gives CDR1 LNHDA, CDR2 SQIVND (reference sequence). Between the trimmed V and J ends, which lost 5 bases and 3 bases, there was a span of 8 bases. CDR3: CASSRGFNQPQHF. The CDR3, as DNA: TGTGCCAGTAGTCGAGGGTTCAATCAGCCCCAGCATTTT.

The V and J genes are TRBV5-8 and TRBJ1-2; perhaps TRBD1 as D (5 bases). Germline CDR1 reads SGHTS; CDR2 reads YDEGEE. The ends were cut back, 4 bases at V and 5 bases at J, with 15 bases in the middle. The CDR3 is 14 amino acids. The CDR3 spells CASSPPRAGYGYTF. CDR3 nucleotides: TGTGCCAGCAGCCCGCCGAGGGCAGGGTATGGCTACACCTTC.